Described below is a single TCR beta chain sequence and its context. This entry comes from a study of blood T cell repertoires in COVID-19. For the study at large: Collection of acute and convalescent COVID-19 samples took place in the United States, Italy and Spain. T cells, B-cell-depleted T cells, or PBMCs provided the cDNA or gDNA that served as material.

One Seattle source followed patients from active infection through their disease course. In the source study's methods: Reference gene primer amplification in the assay estimated nucleated cell counts. TCRdb keeps only in-frame clones here, not all; method: immunoSEQ multiplex PCR. V and J calls and clone size follow that table, whereas D and trimming were derived from the DNA. The table shows about 250,000 clones, with around 82% occurring only once. The CDR3 is 13 residues long. This chain connects TRBV21-1 to TRBJ1-2; TRBD1, the table's D call, was not compared with the DNA. TRBV21-1 is reported as a pseudogene. Sequencing was done on a sample of peripheral blood. The clonotype originates from a human donor with COVID-19, enrolled during active disease. The donor label of this sample is uncertain. The CDR3 DNA reads TGTGCCAGCAGCATTGGGACAGGGGGAGGCTACACCTTC. Its protein product is CASSIGTGGGYTF.